This T cell receptor beta chain was observed in a study of T-cell memory formation after mild COVID-19. Only one count was recorded for this clonotype. Each CDR3 protein gets one entry after TCRdb re-called the 5' RACE reads with MiXCR. The sample comprises around 390,000 distinct CDR3 sequences, 15% to 20% of which are singletons, and roughly 21% rests with the top ten. CDR3 length: 16 residues. The sample taken for sequencing was PBMCs or a T cell subset sorted from them (not recorded which). The sequence was collected from a man aged 18 to 29 who had mild COVID-19 (a few samples of this study predate the infection). Cell type and time point are not known. The J gene is TRBJ1-6, the V gene TRBV21-1; the listed D gene, TRBD1, was not tested against the DNA. TRBV21-1 corresponds to a pseudogene. CDR3 sequence reads: CASSKYDSDYNSPLHF. The CDR3 DNA is TGTGCCAGCAGCAAATATGACAGTGACTATAATTCACCCCTCCACTTT.